This TCR beta chain was recovered during a study of shared clonotypes between healthy human individuals. Study as a whole: Each donor's CD8 memory used one plate, CD8 naive two, each CD4 subset three. Study-level points and caveats: Collection of samples was limited to blood; tissue repertoires likely differ. What rarefaction showed was incomplete sorted-subset sequencing despite large depth. Relative to their counterparts shared across all four donors, non-shared clonotypes exhibited diminished generation probabilities.

Naive CD8 cells comprised CD45RO-negative, CCR7-positively selected cells, excluding terminally differentiated effector memory CD45RA+ cells. Per the germline V gene, CDR1 is SGHRS and CDR2 is YFSETQ. The CDR3 consists of 17 residues. V lost 3 bases, J lost 1 base, and 7 bases stayed unmatched. Note on this clone: Its specificity is unknown.

This table comes from immunoSEQ multiplex PCR, and its TCRdb copy is limited to in-frame clones, with some not included. The repertoire holds around 1.9 million clones, roughly 93% seen once, with 1.5% to 2% in the top ten. The V and J genes are TRBV5-1 and TRBJ1-4, with TRBD1 identical over 9 bases. This TCR came from a man aged 18 to 29 in good health. Some clones in this sample may be carry-over from other donors' samples. The sequencing input was naive CD8+ T cells from PBMCs. This CDR3 is CASSWTGQGETNEKLFF. CDR3 DNA: TGCGCCAGCAGCTGGACGGGACAGGGTGAAACTAATGAAAAACTGTTTTTT.